Each of the 15 T cell receptor beta chains below was sequenced from the same sample in a study of T cells in Graves' hyperthyroidism and ophthalmopathy. There were TCR beta CDR3 regions amplified from RNA transcripts. HTBI primers were employed in a first-round RT-PCR of the TCR CDR3. TCRdb re-analysed the multiplex PCR reads in MiXCR, keeping a single row per CDR3 protein. The data show under 350,000 distinct CDR3 sequences, about 17% seen once. Material: blood. Receptor source: a woman aged 55-75 years with Graves' ophthalmopathy.

The sample holds a few counts of this clonotype. The chain carries TRBV20-1 and TRBJ1-1, with D unresolved. Germline V CDR1 and CDR2: DFQATT, SNEGSKA (reference sequence). Trimming removed 5 bases at V and 1 base at J, with 14 bases between. The CDR3 loop spans 14 amino acids. The CDR3 bases are TGCAGTGCTCCACCCCGTCAAACGAACACTGAAGCTTTCTTT. Translated: CSAPPRQTNTEAFF.

This clonotype was counted at least ten times. The chain carries TRBV12-3 or TRBV12-4 and TRBJ1-1; D may be TRBD1 (6 bases). Trimming pared 4 bases from V and 1 base from J, leaving 7 bases between. The CDR3 loop spans 13 amino acids. The CDR3 region has the DNA TGTGCCAGCAGTTGGGGACAGAACACTGAAGCTTTCTTT. Translation: CASSWGQNTEAFF.

The rearrangement joins TRBV9 to TRBJ2-1; TRBD2 is a possible D gene (6 bases). Trimming shortened V by 0 bases and J by 5 bases, and 12 bases separated the two germline ends. There are 15 residues in the CDR3. Germline CDR1 is SGDLS and CDR2 is YYNGEE. In nucleotides, the CDR3 is TGTGCCAGCAGCGTAGGTGGTAGCGGCCACAATGAGCAGTTCTTC. Protein sequence: CASSVGGSGHNEQFF.

In this sample, this clonotype turned up many times. J is TRBJ2-5 and V is TRBV7-2; D unclear. This CDR3 is built from 15 residues. Germline CDR1 SGHTA, CDR2 FQGNSA. Trimming left V 1 base short and J 4 bases short, with 13 bases between. DNA for the CDR3: TGTGCCAGCAGCTTAGACCCAGATTCGGGAGAGACCCAGTACTTC. The encoded protein is CASSLDPDSGETQYF. Supplemented by reference TRBV7-2 and TRBJ2-5, the full variable domain reads GAGVSQSPSNKVTEKGKDVELRCDPISGHTALYWYRQSLGQGLEFLIYFQGNSAPDKSGLPSDRFSAERTGGSVSTLTIQRTQQEDSAVYLCASSLDPDSGETQYFGPGTRLLVL.

In its sample, this clonotype was seen many times. CDR3 in DNA: TGTGCCAGCAGCTTAGTCGGCCGAGAGTACGAGCAGTACTTC. As protein: CASSLVGREYEQYF. J is TRBJ2-7 and V is TRBV7-9; D not certain. The length of the CDR3 is 14 residues. CDR1 is SEHNR, CDR2 FQNEAQ, per germline (reference sequence). V lost 1 base and J lost 4, with 11 bases in between.

This clonotype was seen repeatedly, ten times or more. This sequence joins TRBV20-1 and TRBJ1-1; 8 positions match TRBD1. Per germline, CDR1 DFQATT and CDR2 SNEGSKA (reference sequence). The CDR3 is 13 amino acids. CDR3 sequence reads: CTLGAGGNTEAFF. CDR3 sequence (DNA): TGCACCTTAGGGGCAGGGGGCAACACTGAAGCTTTCTTT.

This clonotype was counted between two and nine times. The chain combines TRBV7-8 with TRBJ2-7, with a tentative D call TRBD1 (6 bases). V lost 0 bases and J 7 bases, leaving 28 bases between the germline ends. This CDR3 has 19 residues. From germline, CDR1 is SGHVS and CDR2 FQNEAQ. CDR3 loop: CASSLALYDRRQALSEQYF. CDR3 bases: TGTGCCAGCAGCTTAGCGCTGTACGACCGAAGACAGGCCCTGTCTGAGCAGTACTTC.

This clonotype was seen many times. The rearrangement joins TRBV29-1 to TRBJ2-1; a weak D match, TRBD1 (5 bases). CDR1 and CDR2 (germline): SQVTM, ANQGSEA. Trimming removed 6 bases from V and 4 bases from J, with 10 bases in between. The CDR3 has 12 amino acids. The DNA of the CDR3 is TGCAGCGTGACAGAGCCTTACAATGAGCAGTTCTTC. Encoded protein: CSVTEPYNEQFF.

This clonotype was seen many times. The chain employs TRBV27 and TRBJ1-1; D uncertain. Trimming left V 3 bases short and J 1 base short, with 15 bases between. The CDR3 sequence is 16 residues long. Germline CDR1 MNHEY, CDR2 SMNVEV (reference sequence). DNA for the CDR3: TGTGCCAGCAGTTTGGGAAAATTTTGGAGGAACACTGAAGCTTTCTTT. It is translated as CASSLGKFWRNTEAFF.

V and J are TRBV9 and TRBJ2-5; TRBD1 is a possible D gene (6 bases). Trimming removed 2 bases from V and 1 base from J, with 12 bases in between. From germline, CDR1 is SGDLS and CDR2 YYNGEE. This CDR3 comprises 15 residues. CDR3 sequence (DNA): TGTGCCAGCAGCGTGGACACAGGGACCCAAGAGACCCAGTACTTC. Translation: CASSVDTGTQETQYF.

This clonotype was picked up many times. The chain combines TRBV29-1 with TRBJ1-5; D might be TRBD1 (6 bases). The CDR3 loop spans 13 amino acids. Germline V gene data show CDR1 as SQVTM and CDR2 as ANQGSEA. V was clipped by 7 bases and J by 3 bases, with 13 bases between them. The CDR3 is CSARDNYNQPQHF. Here the CDR3 DNA reads TGCAGCGCCCGGGACAACTACAATCAGCCCCAGCATTTT.

This clonotype showed up many times. The chain recombines TRBV3-1 with TRBJ2-7, with 11 bases fitting TRBD2. Per the germline V gene, CDR1 is LGHDT and CDR2 is YNNKEL (reference sequence). This CDR3 contains 16 residues. The junction had 9 bases not matched to a gene; V was cut back by 4 bases and J by 4 bases. DNA of the CDR3: TGTGCCAGCAGCCTTTTAGCGGGGGGGACCCTGTACGAGCAGTACTTC. As protein: CASSLLAGGTLYEQYF.

Here the CDR3 DNA reads TGTGCCAGTAGTATCCCCGGGGGAGTCTACGAGCAGTACTTC. This sequence encodes CASSIPGGVYEQYF. J is TRBJ2-7 and V is TRBV19; possible D gene TRBD2, 6 bases. CDR1 LNHDA and CDR2 SQIVND come from the germline V gene (reference sequence). The CDR3 loop spans 14 amino acids. V was cut by 3 bases and J by 3 bases, with 12 bases left in between.

This clonotype was detected many times. The V and J genes are TRBV3-1 and TRBJ2-3; tentatively, D is TRBD1 (5 bases). This CDR3 contains 15 residues. V lost 3 bases to trimming and J lost 2 bases, with 12 bases between them. Per the germline V gene, CDR1 is LGHDT and CDR2 is YNNKEL (reference sequence). CDR3: CASSHNTGATDTQYF. The DNA of the CDR3 is TGTGCCAGCAGCCATAACACTGGGGCCACAGATACGCAGTATTTT.

This clonotype was observed many times. This sequence joins TRBV5-8 and TRBJ1-2; D unclear. In germline, CDR1 is SGHTS, CDR2 YDEGEE. CDR3 length: 17 residues. Trimming left V 2 bases short and J 0 bases short, with 17 bases between. CDR3 amino acids: CASSFENEDGANYGYTF. CDR3 sequence (DNA): TGTGCCAGCAGCTTCGAAAACGAGGACGGAGCTAACTATGGCTACACCTTC.